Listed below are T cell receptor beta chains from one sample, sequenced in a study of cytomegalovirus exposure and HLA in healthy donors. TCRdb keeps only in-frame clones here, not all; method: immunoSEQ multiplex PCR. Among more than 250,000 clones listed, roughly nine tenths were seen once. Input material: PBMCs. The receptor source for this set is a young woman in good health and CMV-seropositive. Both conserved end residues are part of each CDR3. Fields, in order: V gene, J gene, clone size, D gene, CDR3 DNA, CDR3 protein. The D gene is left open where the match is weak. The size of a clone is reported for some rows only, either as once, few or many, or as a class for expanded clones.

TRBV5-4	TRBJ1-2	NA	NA	TGTGCCAGCAGCCTGCCCGGACAAGGCCGGTCAACCTTC	CASSLPGQGRSTF
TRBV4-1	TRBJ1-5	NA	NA	TGCGCCAGCAGCCAAAGAGGAAGCCCCACTCCTATTTCCTGCAATCAGCCCCAGCATTTT	CASSQRGSPTPISCNQPQHF
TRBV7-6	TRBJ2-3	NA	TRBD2	TGTGCCAGCAGCGCCAGCGGGGCTAGCACAGATACGCAGTATTTT	CASSASGASTDTQYF
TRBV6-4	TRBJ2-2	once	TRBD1	TGTGCCAGCAGTGACTCTGGACAGGGGCTACTCCCCGGGGAGCTGTTTTTT	CASSDSGQGLLPGELFF
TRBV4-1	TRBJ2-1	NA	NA	TGCGCCAGCAGCCAAGAGGGGGTTGATGAGCAGTTCTTC	CASSQEGVDEQFF
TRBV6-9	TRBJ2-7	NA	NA	TGTGCCAGCAGTCAACCCCTACTAAAGCGGGTCTTC	CASSQPLLKRVF
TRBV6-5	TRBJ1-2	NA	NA	TGTGCCAGCAGTTACTCCGACTTTTCCTATGGCTACACCTTC	CASSYSDFSYGYTF
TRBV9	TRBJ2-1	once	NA	TGTGCCAGCAGCGTTAGTAGGGCGGGCGGATCAGGGGAGCAGTTCTTC	CASSVSRAGGSGEQFF
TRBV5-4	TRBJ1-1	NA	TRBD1	TGTGCCAGCAGTCCAACTACCGGGACAGGTTGGACTGAAGCTTTCTTT	CASSPTTGTGWTEAFF
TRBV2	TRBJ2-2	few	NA	TGTGCCAGCAAGCCTCGTGTGAACACCGGGGAGCTGTTTTTT	CASKPRVNTGELFF
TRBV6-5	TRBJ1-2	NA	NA	TGTGCCAGCAGTAGCTCCTCACTCTGGTATGGCTACACCTTC	CASSSSSLWYGYTF
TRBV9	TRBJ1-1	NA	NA	TGTGCCAGCAGCGTAACAGGAGGAACTGAAGCTTTCTTT	CASSVTGGTEAFF
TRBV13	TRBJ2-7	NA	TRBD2	TGTGCCAGCAGCTTTATCGCGGGGACTAGCGGGATCTACGAGCAGTACTTC	CASSFIAGTSGIYEQYF
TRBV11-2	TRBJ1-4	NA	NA	TGTGCCAGCAGCTTTGGGGCGGAAAAACTGTTTTTT	CASSFGAEKLFF
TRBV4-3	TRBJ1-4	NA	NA	TGCGCCAGCAGCCAAGATCCTTATGAAAAACTGTTTTTT	CASSQDPYEKLFF
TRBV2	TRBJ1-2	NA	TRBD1	TGTGCCAGCAGTAGATCGGGACAGGGAGACTATGGCTACACCTTC	CASSRSGQGDYGYTF
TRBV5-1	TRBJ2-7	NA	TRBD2	TGCGCCAGCAGCCTCTATGGGGGGAGGGGCGAGCAGTACTTC	CASSLYGGRGEQYF
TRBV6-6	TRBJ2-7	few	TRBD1	TGTGCCAGCAGCCCCGACAGGGTTGAGTACTTC	CASSPDRVEYF
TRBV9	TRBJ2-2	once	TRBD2	TGTGCCAGCAGCGTAGCGGGGGGGGACACCGGGGAGCTGTTTTTT	CASSVAGGDTGELFF
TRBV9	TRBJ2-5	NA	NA	TGTGCCAGCAGCGTAGAGGGAAACCAAGAGACCCAGTACTTC	CASSVEGNQETQYF
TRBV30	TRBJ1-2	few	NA	TGTGCCTGGAGTACACGGGGGAACTATGGCTACACCTTC	CAWSTRGNYGYTF
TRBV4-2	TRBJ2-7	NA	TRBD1	TGTGCCAGCAGCCAAGAGAAGAACAGGGGGATTTCCTACGAGCAGTACTTC	CASSQEKNRGISYEQYF
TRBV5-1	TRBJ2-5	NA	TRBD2	TGCGCCAGCAGCTTGGTGGCTAGCGGGAACCAAGAGACCCAGTACTTC	CASSLVASGNQETQYF
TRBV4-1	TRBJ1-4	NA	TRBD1	TGCGCCAGCAGCCAAGACTTTCAGGGGGCTGGGACTAATGAAAAACTGTTTTTT	CASSQDFQGAGTNEKLFF
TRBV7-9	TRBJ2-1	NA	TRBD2	TGTGCCAGCAGCTTAGCGGTAGCGGGATACGATGAGCAGTTCTTC	CASSLAVAGYDEQFF
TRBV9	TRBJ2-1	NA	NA	TGTGCCAGCAGCGGAGGCAGGGTCACCTACAATGAGCAGTTCTTC	CASSGGRVTYNEQFF
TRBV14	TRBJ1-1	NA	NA	TGTGCCAGCAGCCAAGGGCTGGGAAAATGGGCTGAAGCTTTCTTT	CASSQGLGKWAEAFF
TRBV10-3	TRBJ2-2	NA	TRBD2	TGTGCCATCAGTGAGTCTAGGACTAGCGGGAGAATTTTGTTCGCCGGGGAGCTGTTTTTT	CAISESRTSGRILFAGELFF
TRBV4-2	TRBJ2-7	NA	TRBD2	TGTGCCAGCAGCCAAGTCGCGGGAGAGCTTGGCGAGCAGTACTTC	CASSQVAGELGEQYF
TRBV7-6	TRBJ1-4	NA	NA	TGTGCCAGCAGCGATGGAGTTAATGAAAAACTGTTTTTT	CASSDGVNEKLFF
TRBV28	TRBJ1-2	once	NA	TGTGCCAGCAGTTTCCCGACCGGGACAAGCTATGGCTACACCTTC	CASSFPTGTSYGYTF
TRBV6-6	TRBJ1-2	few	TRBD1	TGTGCCAGCAATGGACAGGGGTCCTTTAACTATGGCTACACCTTC	CASNGQGSFNYGYTF
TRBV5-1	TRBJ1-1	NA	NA	TGCGCCAGCAGCCTGATAGGAGGCTCGTCGAACACTGAAGCTTTCTTT	CASSLIGGSSNTEAFF
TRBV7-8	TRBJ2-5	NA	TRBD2	TGTGCCAGCAGCTTAGAGACTAGCGGACAAGAGACCCAGTACTTC	CASSLETSGQETQYF
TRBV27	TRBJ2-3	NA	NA	TGTGCCAGCAGTCCCGGGGACCGCACAGATACGCAGTATTTT	CASSPGDRTDTQYF
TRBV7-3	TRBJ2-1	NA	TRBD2	TGTGCCAGCAGCTTAGATGCAGCGGGAAACAATGAGCAGTTCTTC	CASSLDAAGNNEQFF
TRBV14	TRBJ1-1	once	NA	TGTGCCAGCAGCCAAGACGCGGGGTTCAGATTAGGGGAAGCTTTCTTT	CASSQDAGFRLGEAFF
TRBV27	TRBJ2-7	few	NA	TGTGCCAGCAGACCAATTGACAGTTACGAGCAGTACTTC	CASRPIDSYEQYF